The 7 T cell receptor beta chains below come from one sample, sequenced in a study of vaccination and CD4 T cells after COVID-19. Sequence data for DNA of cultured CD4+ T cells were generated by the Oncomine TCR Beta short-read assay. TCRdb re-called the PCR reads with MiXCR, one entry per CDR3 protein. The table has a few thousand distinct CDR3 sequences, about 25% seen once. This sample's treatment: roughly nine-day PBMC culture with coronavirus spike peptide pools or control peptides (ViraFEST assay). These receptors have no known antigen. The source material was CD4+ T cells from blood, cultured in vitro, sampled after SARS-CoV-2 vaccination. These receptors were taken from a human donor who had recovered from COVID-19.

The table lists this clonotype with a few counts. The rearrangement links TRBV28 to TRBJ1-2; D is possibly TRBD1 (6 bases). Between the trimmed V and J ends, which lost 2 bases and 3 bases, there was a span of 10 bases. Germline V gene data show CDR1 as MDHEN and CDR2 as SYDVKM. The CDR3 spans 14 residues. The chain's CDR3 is CASSLITGYYGYTF. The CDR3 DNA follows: TGTGCCAGCAGTTTAATCACAGGGTACTATGGCTACACCTTC.

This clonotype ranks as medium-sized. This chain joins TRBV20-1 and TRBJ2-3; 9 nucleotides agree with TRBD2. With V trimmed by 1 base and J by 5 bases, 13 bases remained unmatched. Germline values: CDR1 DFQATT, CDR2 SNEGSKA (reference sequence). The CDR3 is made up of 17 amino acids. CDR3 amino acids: CSARGGSGGRAGDTQYF. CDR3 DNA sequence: TGCAGTGCTAGAGGGGGTTCTGGCGGGAGGGCGGGAGATACGCAGTATTTT.

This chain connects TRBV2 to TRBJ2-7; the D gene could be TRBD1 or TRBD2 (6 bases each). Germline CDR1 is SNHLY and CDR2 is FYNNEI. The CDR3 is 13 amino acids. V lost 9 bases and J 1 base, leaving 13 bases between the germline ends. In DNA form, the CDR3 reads TGTGCCAGGTCGAGGGGGGTTTCCTACGAGCAGTACTTC. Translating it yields CARSRGVSYEQYF.

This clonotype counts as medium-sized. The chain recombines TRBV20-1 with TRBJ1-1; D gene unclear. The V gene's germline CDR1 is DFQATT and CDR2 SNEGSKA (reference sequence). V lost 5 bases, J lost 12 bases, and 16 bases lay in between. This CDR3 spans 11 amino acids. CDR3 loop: CSAAYNSEPFF. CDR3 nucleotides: TGCAGTGCTGCATATAACAGTGAGCCTTTCTTT.

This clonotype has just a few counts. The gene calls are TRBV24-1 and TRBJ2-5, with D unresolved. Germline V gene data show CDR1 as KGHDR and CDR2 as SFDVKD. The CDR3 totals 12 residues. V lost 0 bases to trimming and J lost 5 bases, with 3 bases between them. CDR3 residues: CATSDLGETQYF. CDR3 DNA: TGTGCCACCAGTGATTTGGGGGAGACCCAGTACTTC.

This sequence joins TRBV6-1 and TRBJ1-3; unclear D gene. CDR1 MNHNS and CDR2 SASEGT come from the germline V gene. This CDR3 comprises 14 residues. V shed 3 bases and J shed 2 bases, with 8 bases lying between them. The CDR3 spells CASSDQGTGNTIYF. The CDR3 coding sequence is TGTGCCAGCAGTGATCAAGGGACTGGAAACACCATATATTTT.

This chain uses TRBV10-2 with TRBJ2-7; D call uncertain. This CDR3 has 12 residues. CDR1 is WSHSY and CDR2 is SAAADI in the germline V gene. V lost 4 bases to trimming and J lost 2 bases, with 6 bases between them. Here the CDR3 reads CASSGATYEQYF. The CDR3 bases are TGCGCCAGCAGTGGGGCCACCTACGAGCAGTACTTC.